What follows are 10 T cell receptor beta chains derived from one specimen sequenced in a study of blood T cell repertoires in COVID-19 (dated by TCRdb to 2018 to 2021). The library was made by the immunoSEQ multiplex PCR assay. TCRdb retrieved this table from immuneACCESS and kept in-frame rearrangements only. Not all clones are present; in checked studies, unresolved V genes account for under half, and no reason is known for the remainder. Across this sample there are about 220,000 clones, with 86% seen only once. The ten largest make up over 2% of the sample. Sequences were obtained from peripheral blood. All receptors come from a man aged 30-40 years who had recovered from COVID-19.

The gene calls are TRBV19 and TRBJ2-3; D unclear. Trimming pared 8 bases from V and 4 bases from J, leaving 13 bases between. CDR1 LNHDA and CDR2 SQIVND come from the germline V gene (reference sequence). This CDR3 spans 13 amino acids. The CDR3 loop reads CASGPYPADTQYF. The CDR3 coding sequence is TGTGCCAGTGGTCCGTACCCAGCAGATACGCAGTATTTT.

A word on this clone: The junction and the germline gene differ at one end; a read error may be behind it. The rearrangement links TRBV11-2 to TRBJ2-1; D unresolved. The CDR3 contains 10 residues. CDR1 SGHAT and CDR2 FQNNGV come from the germline V gene. DNA of the CDR3: TGTGCCAGCAGCCAATCCTTGCTAATCTTC. This gives the protein CASSQSLLIF. The full variable domain, completed using reference TRBV11-2 and TRBJ2-1, is EAGVAQSPRYKIIEKRQSVAFWCNPISGHATLYWYQQILGQGPKLLIQFQNNGVVDDSQLPKDRFSAERLKGVDSTLKIQPAKLEDSAVYLCASSQSLLIFGPGTRLTVL.

The chain couples TRBV7-9 to TRBJ1-2; maybe TRBD1 (5 bases). Germline V gene lookup returns CDR1 SEHNR and CDR2 FQNEAQ (reference sequence). V lost 3 bases to trimming and J lost 7 bases, with 21 bases between them. The CDR3 contains 16 residues. The CDR3 nucleotides are TGTGCCAGCAGCTTCCTCCTATGGACAACGACGGGTGGCTACACCTTC. Translation: CASSFLLWTTTGGYTF.

This chain connects TRBV13 to TRBJ2-3, with 7 bases aligning to TRBD2. Trimming removed 5 bases from V and 5 bases from J; junction bases left unmatched: 7. Germline CDR1 reads PRHDT; CDR2 reads FYEKMQ (reference sequence). This CDR3 has 14 residues. The CDR3 sequence: CASSPAGRGDTQYF. The CDR3 DNA reads as TGTGCCAGCAGCCCAGCGGGGCGGGGAGATACGCAGTATTTT.

The chain recombines TRBV7-9 with TRBJ2-2; 10 bases align to TRBD2. The CDR3 runs to 19 residues. CDR1 and CDR2 (germline): SEHNR, FQNEAQ (reference sequence). V lost 5 bases to trimming and J lost 3 bases; unmatched junction nucleotides: 15. The DNA for the CDR3 is TGTGCCAGCAGCCCCGGGCTTGGTAGCGGGGGGTTCGACACCGGGGAGCTGTTTTTT. Encoded protein: CASSPGLGSGGFDTGELFF.

The chain has TRBV10-2 and TRBJ2-3; perhaps TRBD2 as D (7 bases). From germline, CDR1 is WSHSY and CDR2 SAAADI. V was trimmed by 7 bases and J by 3 bases, leaving 14 bases between them. This CDR3 is 14 amino acids long. The CDR3 DNA reads as TGCGCCAGCAACGACCGGGGGGCTACAGATACGCAGTATTTT. The encoded protein is CASNDRGATDTQYF.

This chain links TRBV30 with TRBJ2-5; 7 positions agree with TRBD1. CDR3 length: 12 amino acids. The ends lost 3 bases at V and 3 bases at J; junction bases unmatched: 1. The germline V gene encodes CDR1 GTSNPN and CDR2 SVGIG (reference sequence). The CDR3 region is CAWRDREETQYF. CDR3 nucleotides: TGTGCCTGGAGAGACAGGGAAGAGACCCAGTACTTC.

The V gene is TRBV11-3, the J gene TRBJ1-2; 11 bases align to TRBD1. Trimming cost V 4 bases and J 8 bases; bases outside gene matches: 9. Germline CDR1 and CDR2: SGHNT and YENEEA. CDR3 length: 15 amino acids. The CDR3 sequence: CASSSSDRGLQGYTF. The CDR3 coding sequence is TGTGCCAGCAGCTCCTCGGACAGGGGGCTGCAAGGCTACACCTTC.

This clone was detected only once. The chain is built from TRBV6-5 and TRBJ2-5; D perhaps matches TRBD2 (6 bases). The V gene lost 5 bases and the J gene lost 5 bases, with 15 bases spanning the gap. Germline values: CDR1 MNHEY, CDR2 SVGAGI. The CDR3 is made up of 14 amino acids. The CDR3 sequence: CASSPRLVQETQYF. The CDR3 DNA is TGTGCCAGCAGTCCACGACTAGTGCAGGAGACCCAGTACTTC.

The chain couples TRBV9 to TRBJ2-5; the match to TRBD2 covers 8 bases. There are 15 residues in the CDR3. The V and J ends lost 0 bases and 2 bases, in that order; junction bases with no gene match: 3. Germline lookup yields CDR1 SGDLS and CDR2 YYNGEE. The CDR3 bases are TGTGCCAGCAGCGTAGGGGGGACTAGTCAAGAGACCCAGTACTTC. Translated: CASSVGGTSQETQYF.